This T cell receptor (beta chain) stems from a study of blood T cell repertoires in COVID-19. The table came from immunoSEQ multiplex PCR; TCRdb's copy has only in-frame clones and leaves some out. The profile shows approximately 250,000 clones, roughly nine tenths of them singletons. The CDR3 runs 14 residues. CDR1 SEHNR and CDR2 FQNEAQ come from the germline V gene (reference sequence). With 11 bases removed from V and 6 bases from J, the gap between germline ends came to 21 bases. The chain has TRBV7-9 and TRBJ2-3; D may be TRBD1 (6 bases). This clonotype was sampled from a middle-aged man with active or convalescent COVID-19. The material sequenced was peripheral blood. CDR3 amino acids: CAGTSGYQGDTQYF. The CDR3 nucleotides read TGTGCCGGCACTTCGGGTTATCAGGGGGATACGCAGTATTTT.